Shown below are 9 T cell receptor beta chains from a single sample sequenced in a study of beta chain features in type 1 diabetes. The isolated RNA, all of it, was reverse transcribed, so expressed TCRB transcripts were what got sequenced. Data came from immunoSEQ multiplex PCR; TCRdb stores just in-frame clones and leaves some out. Of 250,000 to 400,000 clones listed, approximately 14% are singletons. The specimen sequenced was central memory CD4+ T cells from blood. These receptors originate from a man aged 30-40 years in good health.

This clone appeared a few times. This chain uses TRBV7-2 with TRBJ2-3; D remains unclear. Germline V gene lookup returns CDR1 SGHTA and CDR2 FQGNSA. Trimming removed 0 bases from V and 6 bases from J, with 7 bases in between. The CDR3 contains 13 residues. CDR3 sequence reads: CASSLASVDTQYF. The CDR3 DNA reads as TGTGCCAGCAGCTTAGCTTCAGTCGATACGCAGTATTTT.

This rearrangement joins TRBV27 to TRBJ1-2, with 12 bases that match TRBD1. Germline V gene sequence: CDR1 MNHEY, CDR2 SMNVEV (reference sequence). This CDR3 is 18 amino acids long. The junction had 14 bases not matched to a gene; V was cut back by 4 bases and J by 5 bases. In DNA, the CDR3 is TGTGCCAGCAGTTCATCATCCGGGACAGGGGGCTTCGGTTATGGCTACACCTTC. Protein sequence: CASSSSSGTGGFGYGYTF.

The J gene is TRBJ2-1, the V gene TRBV11-2, with 10 bases identical to TRBD2. Losses at the gene ends were 6 bases for V and 7 bases for J; bases not matched to a gene: 3. CDR1 is SGHAT and CDR2 is FQNNGV in the germline V gene. CDR3 length: 13 amino acids. The CDR3 nucleotides are TGTGCCAGCAGGCTAGCGGGGGTTAATGAGCAGTTCTTC. This encodes CASRLAGVNEQFF.

The chain recombines TRBV2 with TRBJ2-7, with 8 nucleotides matching TRBD1. This CDR3 is 15 amino acids long. V was clipped by 7 bases and J by 8 bases; unmatched bases: 16. Looked up from germline, CDR1 is SNHLY and CDR2 is FYNNEI. The CDR3 loop is CASKTPGQAPVQQYF. The CDR3 DNA follows: TGTGCCAGCAAGACACCGGGACAGGCGCCGGTTCAGCAGTACTTC.

The V gene is TRBV7-6, the J gene TRBJ2-5; D might be TRBD1 (6 bases). Between the trimmed V and J ends, which lost 0 bases and 5 bases, there was a span of 13 bases. Looked up from germline, CDR1 is SGHVS and CDR2 is FNYEAQ. The CDR3 runs 15 residues. For the CDR3, the DNA is TGTGCCAGCAGCTTAGCTTGGGGGCAAACGGAGACCCAGTACTTC. Its protein is CASSLAWGQTETQYF.

CDR3 loop: CASSLLGHKNQPQHF. DNA of the CDR3: TGTGCCAGCAGCTTACTCGGACACAAAAATCAGCCCCAGCATTTT. The chain recombines TRBV11-2 with TRBJ1-5; weak D call: TRBD1 (5 bases). V shed 2 bases and J shed 4 bases, with 12 bases lying between them. This CDR3 contains 15 residues. Looked up from germline, CDR1 is SGHAT and CDR2 is FQNNGV.

The rearrangement joins TRBV2 to TRBJ2-5, with 16 bases aligning to TRBD2. Germline V CDR1 and CDR2: SNHLY, FYNNEI. The CDR3 covers 17 residues. J lost 4 bases, V lost 5 bases, and 7 bases had no gene match. In DNA form, the CDR3 reads TGTGCCAGCAGTCCCGGGACTAGCGGGGGGGCACGAGAGACCCAGTACTTC. Its protein is CASSPGTSGGARETQYF. The full variable domain, rest sourced from reference TRBV2 and TRBJ2-5, is EPEVTQTPSHQVTQMGQEVILRCVPISNHLYFYWYRQILGQKVEFLVSFYNNEISEKSEIFDDQFSVERPDGSNFTLKIRSTKLEDSAMYFCASSPGTSGGARETQYFGPGTRLLVL.

This clone was counted only a few times. V is TRBV25-1 and J is TRBJ1-4; D is unresolved. The ends were cut back, 8 bases at V and 5 bases at J, with 21 bases in the middle. From germline, CDR1 is MGHDK and CDR2 SYGVNS. The CDR3 contains 16 residues. The CDR3 DNA sequence: TGTGCCAGCTCCCGTGAGGAGAGCGGGGTAAATGAAAAACTGTTTTTT. Its translation: CASSREESGVNEKLFF.

V usage is TRBV9 and J usage is TRBJ1-2; D uncertain. Germline values: CDR1 SGDLS, CDR2 YYNGEE. There are 13 residues in the CDR3. V gave up 0 bases and J gave up 7 bases, with 10 bases separating them. The CDR3 loop reads CASSVEPVGGYTF. CDR3 DNA: TGTGCCAGCAGCGTAGAACCCGTGGGTGGCTACACCTTC.